This TCR beta chain was sequenced in a study of shared clonotypes between healthy human individuals. Selected positively for CCR7 and CD45RO-negative, naive CD8 cells excluded terminally differentiated effector memory CD45RA+ cells. Some clones are missing from TCRdb's copy, which holds only in-frame ones; the method was immunoSEQ multiplex PCR. The sample has some 630,000 clones, around 96% seen once. From germline, CDR1 is SSHAT and CDR2 FNYEAQ (reference sequence). The CDR3 spans 16 residues. V was cut by 1 base and J by 0 bases, with 12 bases left in between. This chain connects TRBV7-7 to TRBJ2-5; TRBD1 is a possible D gene (5 bases). Sequencing was performed on naive CD8+ T cells sorted from blood. This TCR was sampled from a woman in her thirties in good health. The CDR3 region is CASSLGTGWYQETQYF. For the CDR3, the DNA is TGTGCCAGCAGCTTAGGTACAGGCTGGTACCAAGAGACCCAGTACTTC.